The present T cell receptor (beta chain) was sequenced within a study of blood T cell repertoires in COVID-19. V was pared by 0 bases and J by 5 bases, with 8 bases of the junction left unmatched. CDR1 and CDR2 (germline): MGHRA, YSYEKL. The CDR3 covers 17 residues. The protocol was immunoSEQ multiplex PCR, while the TCRdb copy is restricted to in-frame clones and leaves out a portion. The sample yields 150,000 to 200,000 clones, around 83% seen once. The clonotype originates from a man aged 18 to 35 with acute or convalescent COVID-19. Sequenced material: peripheral blood. The rearrangement uses TRBV4-1 and TRBJ2-2; 8 bases agree with TRBD1. CDR3 sequence: CASSQDTVTGVTGELFF. The CDR3 DNA sequence: TGCGCCAGCAGCCAAGATACGGTGACAGGGGTTACCGGGGAGCTGTTTTTT.